Listed below are T cell receptor beta chains from one sample, sequenced in a study of T cell repertoires in cytomegalovirus infection. TCRdb re-analysed the reads in MiXCR, keeping a single row per CDR3 protein. The data show just under 500,000 distinct CDR3 sequences, roughly a third seen once. These receptors have no identified antigens. Source: cultured PBMCs, taken from culture after CMV antigen stimulation. The receptor source for this set is a human donor in good health (CMV status not recorded). Some clones in this sample may be carry-over from other donors' samples. CDR3s include the opening cysteine and the closing phenylalanine or tryptophan. D genes are given only for firm matches. Size tells how often a clone was seen (once, few, many) or the class of an expanded clone, and some rows leave it out.

j_call,v_call,clone_size,d_call,cdr3_aa,cdr3_nt
TRBJ2-3,TRBV14,NA,NA,CASSQLRGTQGAGDRWRDTQYF,TGTGCCAGCAGCCAATTAAGAGGAACTCAGGGCGCAGGGGATCGGTGGAGAGATACGCAGTATTTT
TRBJ2-3,TRBV24-1,few,TRBD2,CATSDPLAGDTDTQYF,TGTGCCACCAGTGATCCGCTAGCGGGAGACACAGATACGCAGTATTTT
TRBJ2-5,TRBV6-5,NA,TRBD2,CASSYRGTSGRMLTQYF,TGTGCCAGCAGTTACCGGGGGACTAGCGGGAGAATGTTGACCCAGTACTTC
TRBJ2-5,TRBV7-9,NA,NA,CASSPADQETQYF,TGTGCCAGCAGCCCAGCCGACCAAGAGACCCAGTACTTC
TRBJ1-2,TRBV6-5,NA,NA,CASSYTRTSANYGYTF,TGTGCCAGCAGTTACACGAGGACATCAGCTAACTATGGCTACACCTTC
TRBJ2-3,TRBV7-2,NA,NA,CASSLKGTGSRGTDTQYF,TGTGCCAGCAGCTTAAAGGGTACCGGGAGCCGGGGCACAGATACGCAGTATTTT
TRBJ2-1,TRBV11-2,NA,TRBD2,CASSGAGDYEQFF,TGTGCCAGCAGCGGAGCGGGAGACTATGAGCAGTTCTTC
TRBJ2-1,TRBV19,NA,NA,CASSGRYEQFF,TGTGCCAGTAGTGGTAGGTATGAGCAGTTCTTC
TRBJ1-1,TRBV7-2,NA,TRBD1,CASSFAGQGLNTEAFF,TGTGCCAGCAGCTTCGCGGGACAGGGGCTGAACACTGAAGCTTTCTTT
TRBJ2-7,TRBV27,NA,NA,CASSFRPSRDGAYEQYF,TGTGCCAGCAGTTTCAGGCCTAGCCGGGATGGGGCTTACGAGCAGTACTTC
TRBJ1-5,TRBV4-1,many,TRBD1,CASSQDKGGGQPQHF,TGCGCCAGCAGCCAAGATAAAGGGGGCGGTCAGCCCCAGCATTTT
TRBJ2-3,TRBV5-1,NA,NA,CASSLGVDTTDTQYF,TGCGCCAGCAGCTTGGGCGTGGATACCACAGATACGCAGTATTTT
TRBJ1-1,TRBV24-1,few,NA,CATSGKRVQTEAFF,TGTGCCACCAGTGGTAAGCGGGTACAGACTGAAGCTTTCTTT
TRBJ2-2,TRBV7-8,few,NA,CASSRGRVNTGELFF,TGTGCCAGCAGCCGGGGCCGGGTGAACACCGGGGAGCTGTTTTTT
TRBJ2-1,TRBV20-1,few,TRBD1,CSASPPTGTYNEQFF,TGCAGTGCTTCCCCCCCGACAGGGACCTACAATGAGCAGTTCTTC
TRBJ2-3,TRBV5-3,NA,TRBD2,CASSPGLAGSEF,TGTGCCAGCAGCCCGGGACTAGCGGGAAGTGAGTTT
TRBJ2-1,TRBV7-2,many,NA,CASSPLAGLLYNEQFF,TGTGCCAGCAGTCCGCTGGCGGGACTTCTTTACAATGAGCAGTTCTTC
TRBJ2-1,TRBV4-1,NA,NA,CASSPPGQGLSYNEQFF,TGTGCCAGCAGCCCACCCGGGCAGGGACTCTCCTACAATGAGCAGTTCTTC
TRBJ2-4,TRBV7-2,many,TRBD1,CASSGRTGAKNIQYF,TGTGCCAGCAGCGGTCGGACAGGGGCCAAAAACATTCAGTACTTC
TRBJ1-1,TRBV7-2,NA,NA,CASSLEGGRRAFF,TGTGCCAGCAGCTTAGAGGGGGGGAGGAGAGCTTTCTTT
TRBJ2-4,TRBV19,NA,NA,CASSPRDAIQYF,TGTGCCAGTAGCCCAAGGGACGCCATTCAGTACTTC
TRBJ1-2,TRBV19,NA,NA,CASSLDLYGYTF,TGTGCCAGTAGTCTGGACCTCTATGGCTACACCTTC
TRBJ1-1,TRBV7-2,NA,NA,CASSLALTRLTGTEAFF,TGTGCCAGCAGCTTAGCGCTAACCCGACTTACGGGGACTGAAGCTTTCTTT
TRBJ2-1,TRBV7-2,many,TRBD2,CASSLRAGVTGEQFF,TGTGCCAGCAGCTTAAGGGCGGGAGTAACTGGTGAGCAGTTCTTC
TRBJ1-1,TRBV7-9,few,NA,CASSLLGVQRFAEAFF,TGTGCCAGCAGCTTACTGGGGGTACAGAGGTTTGCTGAAGCTTTCTTT
TRBJ2-1,TRBV4-3,few,TRBD1,CASSHPSDRGNEQFF,TGCGCCAGCAGCCATCCCTCGGACAGGGGCAATGAGCAGTTCTTC
TRBJ2-1,TRBV9,NA,NA,CASSALNSGNEQFF,TGTGCCAGCAGCGCCCTCAATTCTGGGAATGAGCAGTTCTTC
TRBJ2-1,TRBV27,NA,TRBD2,CASNPGGAYNEQFF,TGTGCCAGCAATCCCGGGGGGGCCTACAATGAGCAGTTCTTC
TRBJ2-3,TRBV18,NA,NA,CASSPPEGTDTQYF,TGTGCCAGCTCACCACCAGAGGGAACAGATACGCAGTATTTT
TRBJ1-4,TRBV12-5,few,NA,CASGLVLSGEVKLFF,TGTGCTAGTGGTTTGGTACTATCAGGGGAGGTAAAACTGTTTTTT
TRBJ2-7,TRBV11-2,NA,TRBD1,CASSHRTGVIGYEQYF,TGTGCCAGCAGCCACCGGACAGGGGTCATCGGCTACGAGCAGTACTTC
TRBJ2-1,TRBV6-5,NA,NA,CASSPRERRYNEQFF,TGTGCCAGCAGTCCTCGGGAGCGGCGCTACAATGAGCAGTTCTTC
TRBJ2-1,TRBV7-2,NA,NA,CASSLEGSGDEQFF,TGTGCCAGCAGCTTAGAGGGGTCTGGGGATGAGCAGTTCTTC
TRBJ2-3,TRBV11-2,NA,NA,CASSHNAGARIAHTQYF,TGTGCCAGCAGCCACAATGCGGGGGCACGTATCGCTCATACGCAGTATTTT
TRBJ1-1,TRBV7-2,few,NA,CASSSHPNTEAFF,TGTGCCAGCAGCTCCCACCCGAACACTGAAGCTTTCTTT
TRBJ1-1,TRBV12-3/TRBV12-4,many,TRBD1,CASSPDRGSAEAFF,TGTGCCAGCAGCCCCGACAGGGGAAGCGCTGAAGCTTTCTTT
TRBJ1-4,TRBV7-2,few,TRBD1,CASRPGQGARLFF,TGTGCCAGCAGACCAGGACAGGGGGCGAGACTGTTTTTT
TRBJ1-2,TRBV15,few,TRBD1,CATSRDRGFGYTF,TGTGCCACCAGCAGAGACAGGGGGTTTGGCTACACCTTC
TRBJ2-3,TRBV4-3,NA,NA,CASSQAVQADTQYF,TGCGCCAGCAGCCAAGCCGTCCAGGCAGATACGCAGTATTTT
TRBJ1-1,TRBV6-1,few,NA,CASSEGPTGMGAAFF,TGTGCCAGCAGTGAAGGTCCGACAGGTATGGGTGCGGCTTTCTTT